Each of the 29 T cell receptor beta chains below was sequenced from the same sample in a study of T-cell memory formation after mild COVID-19. One entry per CDR3 protein results from TCRdb running MiXCR on the 5' RACE reads. The sample consists of around 300,000 distinct CDR3 sequences, roughly a fifth of them appearing once. Sequencing was performed on PBMCs or a T cell subset sorted from them (not recorded which). The receptors originated from a man in his late teens or twenties who had mild COVID-19 (a few samples of this study predate the infection). Cell type and time point are not known.

This clonotype was observed at least ten times. CDR3 sequence: CATSDLDSQETQYF. CDR3 sequence (DNA): TGTGCCACCAGTGACCTGGACAGTCAAGAGACCCAGTACTTC. V is TRBV24-1 and J is TRBJ2-5; D possibly corresponds to TRBD1 (6 bases). Germline V CDR1 and CDR2: KGHDR, SFDVKD. The CDR3 contains 14 residues. The V and J ends lost 4 bases and 2 bases respectively, with 10 bases between them.

This clonotype appeared many times. V gene TRBV7-2 combines with J gene TRBJ2-5; D remains ambiguous. Trimming removed 0 bases at V and 2 bases at J, with 7 bases between. This CDR3 has 14 residues. CDR1 is SGHTA, CDR2 FQGNSA, per germline. CDR3 nucleotides: TGTGCCAGCAGCTTAGCCGGATTTCAAGAGACCCAGTACTTC. It specifies CASSLAGFQETQYF.

The chain employs TRBV7-2 and TRBJ2-3; no clear D gene. V lost 5 bases and J lost 0, with 12 bases in between. The CDR3 is 15 residues long. The germline gives CDR1 SGHTA, CDR2 FQGNSA. The CDR3 protein is CASSRPLRSTDTQYF. Here the CDR3 DNA reads TGTGCCAGCAGCCGACCCCTACGGAGCACAGATACGCAGTATTTT.

This clonotype was counted between two and nine times. The rearrangement uses TRBV6-5 and TRBJ2-2, with 10 bases matching TRBD2. The germline gives CDR1 MNHEY, CDR2 SVGAGI. CDR3 length equals 15 residues. J lost 4 bases, V lost 4 bases, and 3 bases had no gene match. DNA for the CDR3: TGTGCCAGCAGTTTAGCGGGGGGTTTCACCGGGGAGCTGTTTTTT. Its protein product is CASSLAGGFTGELFF.

This clonotype came up a few times. The V and J genes are TRBV18 and TRBJ2-7; 7 nucleotides line up with TRBD1. CDR3 length: 15 residues. Losses at the gene ends were 0 bases for V and 6 bases for J; bases not matched to a gene: 8. The V gene's germline CDR1 is KGHSH and CDR2 LQKENI. CDR3 region: CASSPPGTVHLEQYF. CDR3 nucleotide sequence: TGTGCCAGCTCACCACCGGGGACAGTCCACCTCGAGCAGTACTTC.

This clonotype came up a few times. DNA of the CDR3: TGCAGTGCTAGAGTTGGACTGACGAACACTGAAGCTTTCTTT. Protein sequence: CSARVGLTNTEAFF. This rearrangement joins TRBV20-1 to TRBJ1-1; D is unresolved. Deletions cut 1 base from V and 1 base from J, with 10 bases between. The CDR3 has 14 amino acids. Germline values: CDR1 DFQATT, CDR2 SNEGSKA (reference sequence).

A few counts support this clonotype. The V and J genes are TRBV19 and TRBJ1-1, with D unresolved. V was pared by 5 bases and J by 1 base, with 8 bases between. CDR1 is LNHDA, CDR2 SQIVND, per germline (reference sequence). This CDR3 region has 13 residues. This CDR3 is CASSPGKNTEAFF. Written as DNA, the CDR3 is TGTGCCAGTAGTCCGGGGAAGAACACTGAAGCTTTCTTT. Complete variable domain (other parts from reference TRBV19 and TRBJ1-1): DGGITQSPKYLFRKEGQNVTLSCEQNLNHDAMYWYRQDPGQGLRLIYYSQIVNDFQKGDIAEGYSVSREKKESFPLTVTSAQKNPTAFYLCASSPGKNTEAFFGQGTRLTVV.

J is TRBJ1-2 and V is TRBV12-3 or TRBV12-4; D remains ambiguous. V lost 8 bases and J lost 3, with 10 bases in between. This CDR3 region has 12 residues. CDR3 bases: TGTGCCAGCGTCGGAAATGACTATGGCTACACCTTC. Translating it yields CASVGNDYGYTF.

The rearrangement joins TRBV12-3 or TRBV12-4 to TRBJ2-3; TRBD2 agrees at 14 bases. J lost 0 bases, V lost 7 bases, and 3 bases had no gene match. The CDR3 is 16 amino acids. DNA of the CDR3: TGTGCCAGCACTCGGACTAGCGGGGGGAGCACAGATACGCAGTATTTT. It is translated as CASTRTSGGSTDTQYF.

The chain has TRBV6-2 or TRBV6-3 and TRBJ1-2; D uncertain. CDR1 MNHEY and CDR2 SVGEGT come from the germline V gene. V dropped 6 bases and J dropped 8 bases, with 16 bases sitting between them. The CDR3 is 13 residues long. CDR3 in DNA: TGTGCCAGCAGCCACGGACGCGTAAGCGGCTACACCTTC. This encodes CASSHGRVSGYTF.

In its sample, this clonotype was seen a few times. The rearrangement joins TRBV7-9 to TRBJ2-5; D not certain. CDR3 length equals 16 residues. The germline gives CDR1 SEHNR, CDR2 FQNEAQ (reference sequence). V was shortened by 5 bases and J by 5 bases, with 21 bases between the two germline ends. In DNA form, the CDR3 reads TGTGCCAGCAGCACCGGCTCCCTGACGGGTTGGGAGACCCAGTACTTC. It yields the protein CASSTGSLTGWETQYF.

In this sample, this clonotype turned up a few times. The chain uses TRBV20-1 and TRBJ1-4; D is perhaps TRBD1 (5 bases). The CDR3 consists of 16 residues. Germline assignment: CDR1 DFQATT and CDR2 SNEGSKA (reference sequence). Between the trimmed V and J ends, which lost 2 bases and 3 bases, there was a span of 16 bases. CDR3 sequence reads: CSARPGTVSSNEKLFF. In nucleotides, the CDR3 is TGCAGTGCTAGACCCGGGACCGTCAGCTCTAATGAAAAACTGTTTTTT.

The rearrangement joins TRBV29-1 to TRBJ2-3, with TRBD2 matching 7 bases. The germline V gene encodes CDR1 SQVTM and CDR2 ANQGSEA. CDR3 length: 13 amino acids. The J segment lost 2 bases and the V segment lost 5 bases, leaving 4 bases of the junction unmatched. CDR3: CSVSGVHTDTQYF. The CDR3 bases are TGCAGCGTTAGCGGGGTCCACACAGATACGCAGTATTTT.

This clonotype was detected ten times or more. The chain uses TRBV5-1 and TRBJ2-1; the D call may be TRBD1 or TRBD2 (5 bases each). Germline V gives CDR1 SGHRS, CDR2 YFSETQ. CDR3 length: 15 residues. V gave up 1 base and J gave up 5 bases, with 13 bases separating them. CDR3 in DNA: TGCGCCAGCAGCTTGATGGGACCCGCGAACAATGAGCAGTTCTTC. It specifies CASSLMGPANNEQFF.

This clonotype has at least ten counts. V usage is TRBV5-1 and J usage is TRBJ2-1; 13 bases agree with TRBD2. Trimming removed 4 bases from V and 6 bases from J; junction bases left unmatched: 4. This CDR3 comprises 15 residues. Germline V gene data show CDR1 as SGHRS and CDR2 as YFSETQ. The CDR3 region has the DNA TGCGCCAGCAGCAAAACTAGCGGGGGGGCCAATGAGCAGTTCTTC. This gives the protein CASSKTSGGANEQFF.

The chain is built from TRBV28 and TRBJ2-2; 9 nucleotides match TRBD2. The CDR3 runs 15 residues. V lost 7 bases, J lost 2 bases, and 5 bases stayed unmatched. CDR1 and CDR2 (germline): MDHEN, SYDVKM. For the CDR3, the DNA is TGTGCCAGCAACCGACTAGCGGTTAACACCGGGGAGCTGTTTTTT. Translated: CASNRLAVNTGELFF.

The rearrangement joins TRBV12-3 or TRBV12-4 to TRBJ1-2, with 8 bases fitting TRBD1. Losses at the gene ends were 6 bases for V and 4 bases for J; bases not matched to a gene: 7. There are 14 residues in the CDR3. The CDR3 DNA sequence: TGTGCCAGCAGGATACAGGGGGGAGGCTATGGCTACACCTTC. The encoded protein is CASRIQGGGYGYTF.

This chain links TRBV7-2 with TRBJ2-1; 14 bases fit TRBD2. V was clipped by 6 bases and J by 8 bases; unmatched bases: 9. Germline lookup yields CDR1 SGHTA and CDR2 FQGNSA. The CDR3 has 16 amino acids. For the CDR3, the DNA is TGTGCCAGCAGTTCCCCTAGACTAGCGGGGGGGTATGAGCAGTTCTTC. It codes for CASSSPRLAGGYEQFF.

This clonotype was observed at least ten times. The gene calls are TRBV6-2 or TRBV6-3 and TRBJ1-1; D unresolved. The CDR3 totals 13 residues. Germline CDR1 is MNHEY and CDR2 is SVGEGT. The ends were cut back, 2 bases at V and 3 bases at J, with 7 bases in the middle. CDR3 region: CASSYEEDTEAFF. The CDR3 bases are TGTGCCAGCAGTTACGAGGAGGACACTGAAGCTTTCTTT.

The CDR3 region has the DNA TGTGCCAGCGGGCAGGGGGCGAGTCCCTACGAGCAGTACTTC. This sequence encodes CASGQGASPYEQYF. The chain employs TRBV27 and TRBJ2-7, with TRBD1 identical over 8 bases. The CDR3 extends over 14 amino acids. The ends lost 8 bases at V and 2 bases at J; junction bases unmatched: 8. Looked up from germline, CDR1 is MNHEY and CDR2 is SMNVEV (reference sequence).

This rearrangement joins TRBV9 to TRBJ2-1, with D perhaps TRBD1 (6 bases). Germline V gives CDR1 SGDLS, CDR2 YYNGEE. Between the trimmed V and J ends, which lost 2 bases and 7 bases, there was a span of 7 bases. This CDR3 comprises 12 residues. In DNA form, the CDR3 reads TGTGCCAGCAGCGTTCAGGGGAATGAGCAGTTCTTC. Translating it yields CASSVQGNEQFF. Full variable domain (missing parts from reference TRBV9 and TRBJ2-1): DSGVTQTPKHLITATGQRVTLRCSPRSGDLSVYWYQQSLDQGLQFLIQYYNGEERAKGNILERFSAQQFPDLHSELNLSSLELGDSALYFCASSVQGNEQFFGPGTRLTVL.

The CDR3 loop reads CASRPGTGTDTQYF. The CDR3 DNA reads TGCGCCAGCAGACCCGGGACGGGCACAGATACGCAGTATTTT. V and J are TRBV5-1 and TRBJ2-3; tentatively, D is TRBD1 or TRBD2 (5 bases each). Germline CDR1 and CDR2: SGHRS and YFSETQ. The CDR3 covers 14 residues. V lost 5 bases and J lost 1, with 11 bases in between.

V gene TRBV6-5 combines with J gene TRBJ1-2; D might be TRBD1 (5 bases). The CDR3 is 13 residues long. Germline V gives CDR1 MNHEY, CDR2 SVGAGI. Between the trimmed V and J ends, which lost 6 bases and 8 bases, there was a span of 16 bases. In DNA, the CDR3 is TGTGCCAGCAGAGGGATGTGGGGGTGGGGCTACACCTTC. It yields the protein CASRGMWGWGYTF.

This clonotype was seen at least ten times. The chain employs TRBV4-2 and TRBJ2-3; weak D call: TRBD1 (6 bases). The CDR3 totals 16 residues. Germline values: CDR1 LGHNA, CDR2 YNFKEQ. V was pared by 0 bases and J by 4 bases, with 14 bases between. The CDR3 DNA sequence: TGTGCCAGCAGCCAAGACGGGGCCTCAGGGGCAGATACGCAGTATTTT. Translated: CASSQDGASGADTQYF.

This clonotype has a handful of counts. This chain joins TRBV3-1 and TRBJ2-3, with 8 bases matching TRBD2. The V segment lost 4 bases and the J segment 6 bases; nucleotides outside the gene matches: 12. CDR1 and CDR2 (germline): LGHDT, YNNKEL (reference sequence). CDR3 length: 16 amino acids. The DNA for the CDR3 is TGTGCCAGCAGCCCCCGAGCGGGGGCCCTTCGGGATACGCAGTATTTT. This translates into CASSPRAGALRDTQYF.

CDR3 DNA: TGTGCCAGCAGATCTACCCTAAGGCAGCCCCAGCATTTT. Its protein product is CASRSTLRQPQHF. J is TRBJ1-5 and V is TRBV12-3 or TRBV12-4, with no clear D. The CDR3 runs to 13 residues. V lost 6 bases, J lost 7 bases, and 13 bases lay in between.

J is TRBJ2-3 and V is TRBV7-9; 10 bases are a match to TRBD1. The CDR3 loop spans 16 amino acids. Germline assignment: CDR1 SEHNR and CDR2 FQNEAQ (reference sequence). The V segment lost 4 bases and the J segment 6 bases; nucleotides outside the gene matches: 10. CDR3 residues: CASSSDGTGVADTQYF. The CDR3 region has the DNA TGTGCCAGCAGCTCGGACGGGACAGGGGTCGCGGATACGCAGTATTTT.

J is TRBJ2-7 and V is TRBV30; 10 bases match TRBD1. The CDR3 has 13 residues. Trimming cost V 5 bases and J 0 bases; bases outside gene matches: 1. The germline CDR1 and CDR2 sequences are GTSNPN and SVGIG (reference sequence). The CDR3 region is CAWGTGVSYEQYF. In nucleotides, the CDR3 is TGTGCCTGGGGGACAGGGGTCTCCTACGAGCAGTACTTC.

The table lists this clonotype with a few counts. The chain joins TRBV3-1 to TRBJ1-1; D might be TRBD1 (6 bases). The V end was cut by 8 bases, the J end by 4 bases, with 17 bases between. The CDR3 has 14 residues. Per germline, CDR1 LGHDT and CDR2 YNNKEL (reference sequence). CDR3 loop: CASSARGSGTEAFF. The DNA of the CDR3 is TGTGCCAGCTCAGCCAGGGGATCGGGCACTGAAGCTTTCTTT.